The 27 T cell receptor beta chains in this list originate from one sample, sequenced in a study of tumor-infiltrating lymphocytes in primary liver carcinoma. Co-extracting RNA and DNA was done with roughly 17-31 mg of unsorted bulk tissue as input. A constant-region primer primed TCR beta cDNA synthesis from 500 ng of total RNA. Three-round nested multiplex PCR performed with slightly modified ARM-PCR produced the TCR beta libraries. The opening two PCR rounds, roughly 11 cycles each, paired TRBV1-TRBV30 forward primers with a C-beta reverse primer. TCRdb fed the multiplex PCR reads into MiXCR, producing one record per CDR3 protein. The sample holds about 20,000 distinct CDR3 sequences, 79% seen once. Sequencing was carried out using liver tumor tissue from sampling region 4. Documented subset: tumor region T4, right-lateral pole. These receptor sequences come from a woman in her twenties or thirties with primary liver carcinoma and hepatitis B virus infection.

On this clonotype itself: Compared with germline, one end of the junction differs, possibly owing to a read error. CDR3 nucleotide sequence: TGCGCCAGCAACCAAGATGCTTTAAGCACCTACAATGAGCAGTTCTTC. Residues: CASNQDALSTYNEQFF. V and J are TRBV4-3 and TRBJ2-1, with D unclear. In germline, CDR1 is LGHNA, CDR2 YSLEER. This CDR3 contains 16 residues.

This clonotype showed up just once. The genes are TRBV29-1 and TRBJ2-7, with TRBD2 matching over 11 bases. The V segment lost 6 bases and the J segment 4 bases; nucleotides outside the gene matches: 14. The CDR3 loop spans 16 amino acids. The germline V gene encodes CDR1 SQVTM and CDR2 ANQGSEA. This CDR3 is CSVTGTSGSTRYEQYF. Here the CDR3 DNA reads TGCAGCGTAACCGGGACTAGCGGTTCTACTAGGTACGAGCAGTACTTC.

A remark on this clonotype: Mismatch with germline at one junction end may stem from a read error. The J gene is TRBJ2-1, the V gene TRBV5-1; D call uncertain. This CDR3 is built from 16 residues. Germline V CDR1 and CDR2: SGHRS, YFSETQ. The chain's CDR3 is CARSPMGVSSYNELFF. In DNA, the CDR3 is TGCGCCAGAAGCCCTATGGGCGTCAGCTCATACAATGAGCTGTTCTTC. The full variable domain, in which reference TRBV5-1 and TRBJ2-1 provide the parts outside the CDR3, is KAGVTQTPRYLIKTRGQQVTLSCSPISGHRSVSWYQQTPGQGLQFLFEYFSETQRNKGNFPGRFSGRQFSNSRSEMNVSTLELGDSALYLCARSPMGVSSYNELFFGPGTRLTVL.

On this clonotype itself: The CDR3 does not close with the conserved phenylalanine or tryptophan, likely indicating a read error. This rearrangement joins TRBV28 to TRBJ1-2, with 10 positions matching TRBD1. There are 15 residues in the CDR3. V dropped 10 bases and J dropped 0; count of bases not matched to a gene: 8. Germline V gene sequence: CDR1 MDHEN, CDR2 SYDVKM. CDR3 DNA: TGTGCCATCGTCCAAGGACAGGGGGCTAACTATGGCTACACCTCC. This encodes CAIVQGQGANYGYTS.

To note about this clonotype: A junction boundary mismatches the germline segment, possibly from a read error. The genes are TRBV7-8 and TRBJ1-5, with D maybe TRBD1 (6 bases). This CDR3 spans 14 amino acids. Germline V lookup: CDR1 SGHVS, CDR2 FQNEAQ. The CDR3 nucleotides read TGTGCTAGCAGCCCCTTCCTTGGGGGCCAGTCCCAGCACTTT. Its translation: CASSPFLGGQSQHF. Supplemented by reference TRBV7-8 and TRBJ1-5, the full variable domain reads GAGVSQSPRYKVAKRGQDVALRCDPISGHVSLFWYQQALGQGPEFLTYFQNEAQLDKSGLPSDRFFAERPEGSVSTLKIQRTQQEDSAVYLCASSPFLGGQSQHFGDGTRLSIL.

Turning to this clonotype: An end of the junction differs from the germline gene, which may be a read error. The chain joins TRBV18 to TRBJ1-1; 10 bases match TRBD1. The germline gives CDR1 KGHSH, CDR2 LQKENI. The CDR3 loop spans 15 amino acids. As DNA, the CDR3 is TGTGCCTGCTCCCCGCGGGTGGACAGGGGGACTGAAGCTTTCTTT. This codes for CACSPRVDRGTEAFF. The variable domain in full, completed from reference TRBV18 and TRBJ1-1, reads NAGVMQNPRHLVRRRGQEARLRCSPMKGHSHVYWYRQLPEEGLKFMVYLQKENIIDESGMPKERFSAEFPKEGPSILRIQQVVRGDSAAYFCACSPRVDRGTEAFFGQGTRLTVV.

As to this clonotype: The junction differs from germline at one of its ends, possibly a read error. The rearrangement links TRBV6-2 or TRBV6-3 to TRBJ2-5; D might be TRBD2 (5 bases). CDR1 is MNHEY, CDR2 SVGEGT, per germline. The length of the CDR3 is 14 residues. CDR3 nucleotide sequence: TGTGCCAGTAGTTACGACGGCCTGGGAGAGGCTCAGTACTTC. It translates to CASSYDGLGEAQYF.

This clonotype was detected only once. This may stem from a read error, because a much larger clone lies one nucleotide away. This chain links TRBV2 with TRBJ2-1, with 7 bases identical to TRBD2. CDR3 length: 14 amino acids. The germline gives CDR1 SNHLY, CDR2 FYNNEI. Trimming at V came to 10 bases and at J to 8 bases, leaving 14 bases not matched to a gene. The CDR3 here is CANRRERFGDEQFF. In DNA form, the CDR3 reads TGTGCCAACAGGCGGGAGCGGTTCGGGGATGAGCAGTTCTTC.

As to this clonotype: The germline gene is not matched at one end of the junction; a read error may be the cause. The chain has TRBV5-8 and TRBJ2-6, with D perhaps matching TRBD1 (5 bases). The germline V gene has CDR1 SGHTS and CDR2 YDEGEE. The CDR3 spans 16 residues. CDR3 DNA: TGTGCCAGCACCGTGACGGGCTTCTCTGGGGCCAACGCCCTGACTTTC. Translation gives CASTVTGFSGANALTF.

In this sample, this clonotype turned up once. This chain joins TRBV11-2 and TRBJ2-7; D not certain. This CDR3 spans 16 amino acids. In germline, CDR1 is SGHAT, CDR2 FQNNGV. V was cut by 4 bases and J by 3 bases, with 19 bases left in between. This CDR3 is CASSSYQCPYVYEQYF. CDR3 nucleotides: TGTGCCAGCAGCTCATATCAGTGTCCTTACGTCTACGAGCAGTACTTC.

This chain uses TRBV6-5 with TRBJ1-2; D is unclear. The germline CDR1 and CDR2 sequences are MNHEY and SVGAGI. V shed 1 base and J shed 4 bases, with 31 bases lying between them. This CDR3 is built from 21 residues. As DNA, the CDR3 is TGTGCCAGCAGTTACTTTTCAGTTAGCTACGCGGCCCCCGTAATAGGCTATGGCTACACCTTC. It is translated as CASSYFSVSYAAPVIGYGYTF.

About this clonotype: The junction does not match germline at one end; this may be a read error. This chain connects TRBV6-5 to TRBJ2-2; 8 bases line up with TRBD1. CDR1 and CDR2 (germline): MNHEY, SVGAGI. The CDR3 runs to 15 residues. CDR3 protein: CGSSPRTGFTGDLFF. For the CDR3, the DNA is TGTGGCAGCAGTCCGCGGACAGGGTTCACCGGAGATCTGTTTTTT.

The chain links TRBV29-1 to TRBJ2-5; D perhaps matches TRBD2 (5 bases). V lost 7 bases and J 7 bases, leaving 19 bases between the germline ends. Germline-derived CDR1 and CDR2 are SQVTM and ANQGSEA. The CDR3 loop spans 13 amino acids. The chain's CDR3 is CSAEGLIAGTQYF. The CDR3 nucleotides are TGCAGCGCTGAGGGTTTGATTGCAGGGACCCAGTACTTC. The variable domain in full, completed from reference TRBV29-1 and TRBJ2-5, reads SAVISQKPSRDICQRGTSLTIQCQVDSQVTMMFWYRQQPGQSLTLIATANQGSEATYESGFVIDKFPISRPNLTFSTLTVSNMSPEDSSIYLCSAEGLIAGTQYFGPGTRLLVL.

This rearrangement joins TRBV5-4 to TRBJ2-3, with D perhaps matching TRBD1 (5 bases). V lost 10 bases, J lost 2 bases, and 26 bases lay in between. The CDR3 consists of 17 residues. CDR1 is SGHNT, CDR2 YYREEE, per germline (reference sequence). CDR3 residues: CAGNVDGHPPSTDTQYF. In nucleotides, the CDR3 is TGTGCCGGCAACGTAGACGGACACCCTCCATCCACAGATACGCAGTATTTT.

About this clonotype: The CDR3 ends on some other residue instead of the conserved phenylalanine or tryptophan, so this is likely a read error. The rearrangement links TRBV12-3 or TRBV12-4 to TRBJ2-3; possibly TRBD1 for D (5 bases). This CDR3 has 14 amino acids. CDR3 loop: CACSLSREGSTQYS. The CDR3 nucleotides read TGTGCCTGCAGTTTAAGCAGGGAAGGCTCGACTCAGTATTCT.

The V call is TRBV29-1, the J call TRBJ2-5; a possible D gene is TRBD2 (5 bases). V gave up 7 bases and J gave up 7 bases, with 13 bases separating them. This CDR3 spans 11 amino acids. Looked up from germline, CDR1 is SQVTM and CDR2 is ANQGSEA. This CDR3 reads CSGLRDTTQYF. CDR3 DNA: TGCAGCGGACTAAGAGACACGACCCAGTACTTC.

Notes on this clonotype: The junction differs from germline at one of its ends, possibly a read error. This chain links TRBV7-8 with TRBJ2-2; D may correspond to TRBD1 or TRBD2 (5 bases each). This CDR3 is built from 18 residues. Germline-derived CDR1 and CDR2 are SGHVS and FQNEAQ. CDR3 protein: CASSSFRLAGEDTGKLFF. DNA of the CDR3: TGTGCCAGCAGCTCCTTTAGACTGGCAGGAGAGGACACCGGGAAGCTGTTTTTT.

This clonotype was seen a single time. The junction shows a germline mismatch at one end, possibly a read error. The CDR3 region is CAGASVSVNEHFF. The CDR3 DNA reads as TGTGCCGGCGCTAGCGTGAGTGTGAATGAGCATTTCTTC. The chain uses TRBV11-3 and TRBJ2-1; possibly TRBD2 for D (6 bases). Germline CDR1 is SGHNT and CDR2 is YENEEA. There are 13 residues in the CDR3.

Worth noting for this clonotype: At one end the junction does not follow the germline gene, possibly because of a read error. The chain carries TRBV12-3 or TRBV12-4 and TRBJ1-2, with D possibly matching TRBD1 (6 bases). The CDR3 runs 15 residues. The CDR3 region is CASSPTGPSNYGYTF. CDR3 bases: TGCGCCAGCAGTCCAACAGGGCCCAGTAACTATGGCTACACTTTC.

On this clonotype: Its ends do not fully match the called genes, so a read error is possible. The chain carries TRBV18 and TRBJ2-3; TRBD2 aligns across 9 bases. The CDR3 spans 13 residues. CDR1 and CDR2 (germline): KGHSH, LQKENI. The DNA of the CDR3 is TGTGCCATCTCCCCGACTAGCGGAGATATGCAGTATTTT. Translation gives CAISPTSGDMQYF. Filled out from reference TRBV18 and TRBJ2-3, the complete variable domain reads NAGVMQNPRHLVRRRGQEARLRCSPMKGHSHVYWYRQLPEEGLKFMVYLQKENIIDESGMPKERFSAEFPKEGPSILRIQQVVRGDSAAYFCAISPTSGDMQYFGPGTRLTVL.

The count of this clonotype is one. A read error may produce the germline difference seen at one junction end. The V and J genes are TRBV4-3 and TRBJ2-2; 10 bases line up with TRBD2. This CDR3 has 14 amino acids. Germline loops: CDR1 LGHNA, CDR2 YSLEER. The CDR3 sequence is CASSPGLALTGAVF. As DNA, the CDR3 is TGCGCCAGCAGCCCGGGACTAGCGCTCACCGGAGCTGTTTTT.

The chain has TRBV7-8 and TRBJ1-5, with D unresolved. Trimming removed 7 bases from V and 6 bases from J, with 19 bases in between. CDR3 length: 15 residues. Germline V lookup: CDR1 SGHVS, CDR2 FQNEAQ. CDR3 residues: CASNHTGPVGQPQHF. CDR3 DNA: TGTGCCAGCAACCATACGGGCCCGGTCGGTCAGCCCCAGCATTTT.

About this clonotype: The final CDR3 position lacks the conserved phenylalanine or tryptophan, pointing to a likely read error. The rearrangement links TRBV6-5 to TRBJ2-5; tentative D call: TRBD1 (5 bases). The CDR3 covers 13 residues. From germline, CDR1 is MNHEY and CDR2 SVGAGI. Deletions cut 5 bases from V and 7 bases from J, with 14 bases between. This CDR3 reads CASSTNKGLTQYI. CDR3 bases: TGTGCCAGCAGTACCAACAAGGGGCTGACCCAGTACATC.

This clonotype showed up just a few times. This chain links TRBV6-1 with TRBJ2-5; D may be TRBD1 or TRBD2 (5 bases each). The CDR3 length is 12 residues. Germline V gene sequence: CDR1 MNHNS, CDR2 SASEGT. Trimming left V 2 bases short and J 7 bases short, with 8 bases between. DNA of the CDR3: TGTGCCAGCAGTGAAAGAGGGGTGACCCAGTACTTC. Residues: CASSERGVTQYF.

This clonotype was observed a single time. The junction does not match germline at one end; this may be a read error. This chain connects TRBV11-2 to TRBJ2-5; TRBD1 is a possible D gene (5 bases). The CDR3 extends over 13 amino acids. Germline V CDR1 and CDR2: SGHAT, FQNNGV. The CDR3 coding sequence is TGTGCCAGCAACCCTAGACAGATAGAGACCCCGTATTTC. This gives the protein CASNPRQIETPYF.

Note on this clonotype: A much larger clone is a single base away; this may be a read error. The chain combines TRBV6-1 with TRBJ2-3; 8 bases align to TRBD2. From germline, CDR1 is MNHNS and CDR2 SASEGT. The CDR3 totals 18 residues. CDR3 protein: CASTEPASGPYITDTQYF. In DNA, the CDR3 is TGTGCCAGCACTGAACCAGCTAGCGGGCCGTATATCACAGATACGCAGTATTTT.

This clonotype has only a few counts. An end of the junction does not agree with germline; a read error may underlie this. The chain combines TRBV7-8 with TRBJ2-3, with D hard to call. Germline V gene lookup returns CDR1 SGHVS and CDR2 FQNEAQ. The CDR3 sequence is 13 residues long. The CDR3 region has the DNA TGTGCCAGCTGCTTAGGTGGAGTGAGTACGCTGTATTTT. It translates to CASCLGGVSTLYF.